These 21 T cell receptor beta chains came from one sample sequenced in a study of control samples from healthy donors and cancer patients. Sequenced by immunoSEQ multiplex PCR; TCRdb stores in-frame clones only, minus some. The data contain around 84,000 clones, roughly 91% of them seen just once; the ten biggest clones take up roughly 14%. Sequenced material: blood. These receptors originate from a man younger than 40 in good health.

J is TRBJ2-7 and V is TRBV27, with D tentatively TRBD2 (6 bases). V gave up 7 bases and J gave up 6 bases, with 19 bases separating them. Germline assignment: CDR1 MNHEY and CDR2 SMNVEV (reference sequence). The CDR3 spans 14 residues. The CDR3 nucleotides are TGTGCCAGCAAACGGGGAGGCACTGGTGGCGAGCAGTACTTC. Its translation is CASKRGGTGGEQYF.

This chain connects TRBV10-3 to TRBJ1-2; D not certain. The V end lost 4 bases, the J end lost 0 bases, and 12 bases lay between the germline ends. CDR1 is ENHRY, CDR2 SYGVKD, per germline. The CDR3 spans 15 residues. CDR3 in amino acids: CAISAEMETNYGYTF. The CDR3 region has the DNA TGTGCCATCAGTGCGGAGATGGAAACTAACTATGGCTACACCTTC.

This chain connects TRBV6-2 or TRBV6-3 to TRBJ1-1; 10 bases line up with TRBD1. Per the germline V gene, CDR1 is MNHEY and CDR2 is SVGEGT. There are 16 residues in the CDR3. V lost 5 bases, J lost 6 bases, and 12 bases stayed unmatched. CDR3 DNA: TGTGCCAGCAGTGGGCGGACAGGGGGATTATGGCCTGAAGCTTTCTTT. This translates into CASSGRTGGLWPEAFF.

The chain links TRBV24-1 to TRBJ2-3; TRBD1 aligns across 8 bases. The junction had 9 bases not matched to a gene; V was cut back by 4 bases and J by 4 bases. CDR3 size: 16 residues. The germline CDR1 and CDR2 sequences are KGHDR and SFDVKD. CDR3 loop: CATSDTKTGVPDTQYF. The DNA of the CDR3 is TGTGCCACCAGTGACACAAAGACAGGGGTTCCAGATACGCAGTATTTT.

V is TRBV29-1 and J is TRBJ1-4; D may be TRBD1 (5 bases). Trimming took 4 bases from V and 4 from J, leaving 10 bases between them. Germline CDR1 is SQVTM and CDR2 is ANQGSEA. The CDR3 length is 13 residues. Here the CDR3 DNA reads TGCAGCGTTGGACAGAATCATAATGAAAAACTGTTTTTT. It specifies CSVGQNHNEKLFF.

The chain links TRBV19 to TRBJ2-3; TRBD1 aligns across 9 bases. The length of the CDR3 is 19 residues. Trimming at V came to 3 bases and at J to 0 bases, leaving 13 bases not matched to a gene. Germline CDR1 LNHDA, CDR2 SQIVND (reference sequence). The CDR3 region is CASSIRPGTGRFSTDTQYF. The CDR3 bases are TGTGCCAGTAGTATCCGTCCCGGGACAGGGCGGTTTAGCACAGATACGCAGTATTTT.

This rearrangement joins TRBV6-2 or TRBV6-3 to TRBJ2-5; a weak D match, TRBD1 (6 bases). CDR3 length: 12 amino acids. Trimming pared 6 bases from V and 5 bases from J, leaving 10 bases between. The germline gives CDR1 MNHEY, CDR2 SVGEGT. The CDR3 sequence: CASSPGQETQYF. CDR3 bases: TGTGCCAGCAGCCCCGGACAGGAGACCCAGTACTTC.

The CDR3 DNA sequence: TGTGCCAGCAGTTCCCCGGGGGGGGCAAGCAATCAGCCCCAGCATTTT. Protein: CASSSPGGASNQPQHF. This chain uses TRBV28 with TRBJ1-5; possibly TRBD1 for D (6 bases). The CDR3 loop spans 16 amino acids. V shed 4 bases and J shed 1 base, with 14 bases lying between them. Germline CDR1 is MDHEN and CDR2 is SYDVKM.

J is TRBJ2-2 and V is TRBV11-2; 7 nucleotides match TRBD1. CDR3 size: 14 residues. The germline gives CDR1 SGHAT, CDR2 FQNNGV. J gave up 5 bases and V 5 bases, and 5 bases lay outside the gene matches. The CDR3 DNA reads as TGTGCCAGCAGCGAACAGGGGATAACCGGGGAGCTGTTTTTT. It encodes CASSEQGITGELFF.

In DNA form, the CDR3 reads TGTGCCAGTAGGTTTAGGCGTCTGAACACCGGGGAGCTGTTTTTT. This codes for CASRFRRLNTGELFF. V gene TRBV2 combines with J gene TRBJ2-2, with D unresolved. Germline loops: CDR1 SNHLY, CDR2 FYNNEI. Deletions cut 9 bases from V and 1 base from J, with 15 bases between. The length of the CDR3 is 15 residues.

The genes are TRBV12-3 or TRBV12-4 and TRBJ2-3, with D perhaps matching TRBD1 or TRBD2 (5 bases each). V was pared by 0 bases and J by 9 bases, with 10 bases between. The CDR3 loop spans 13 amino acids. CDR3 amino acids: CASSLAGVGTQYF. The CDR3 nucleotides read TGTGCCAGCAGTTTAGCGGGGGTCGGAACGCAGTATTTT.

The CDR3 spells CASSSTGLDTEAFF. CDR3 nucleotides: TGCGCCAGCAGCTCAACAGGGCTCGACACTGAAGCTTTCTTT. This rearrangement joins TRBV5-1 to TRBJ1-1; perhaps TRBD1 as D (6 bases). CDR3 length equals 14 residues. Germline CDR1 is SGHRS and CDR2 is YFSETQ. V shed 3 bases and J shed 3 bases, with 12 bases lying between them.

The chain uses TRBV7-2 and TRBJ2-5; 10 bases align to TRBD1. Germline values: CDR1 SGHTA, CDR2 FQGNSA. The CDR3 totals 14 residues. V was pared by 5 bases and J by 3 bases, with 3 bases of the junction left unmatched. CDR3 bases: TGTGCCAGCAGCCTCGGACAGGGGGAAGAGACCCAGTACTTC. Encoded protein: CASSLGQGEETQYF.

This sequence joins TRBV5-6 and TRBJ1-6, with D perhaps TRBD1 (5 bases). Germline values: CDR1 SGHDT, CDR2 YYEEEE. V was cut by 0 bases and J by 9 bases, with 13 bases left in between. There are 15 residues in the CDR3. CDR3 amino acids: CASSLGGGSGSPLHF. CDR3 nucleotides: TGTGCCAGCAGCTTGGGGGGCGGCTCTGGTTCACCCCTCCACTTT.

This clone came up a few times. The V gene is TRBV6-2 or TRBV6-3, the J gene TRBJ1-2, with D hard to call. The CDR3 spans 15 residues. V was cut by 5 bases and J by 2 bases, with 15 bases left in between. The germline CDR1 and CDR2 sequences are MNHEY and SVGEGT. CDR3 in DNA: TGTGCCAGCAGTACCCCCCGGACGGCAAACTATGGCTACACCTTC. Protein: CASSTPRTANYGYTF.

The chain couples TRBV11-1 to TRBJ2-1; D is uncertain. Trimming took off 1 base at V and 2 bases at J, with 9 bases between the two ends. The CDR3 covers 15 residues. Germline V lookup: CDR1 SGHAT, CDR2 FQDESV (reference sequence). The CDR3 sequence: CASSLEKDPYNEQFF. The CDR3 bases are TGTGCCAGCAGCTTAGAGAAGGACCCCTACAATGAGCAGTTCTTC.

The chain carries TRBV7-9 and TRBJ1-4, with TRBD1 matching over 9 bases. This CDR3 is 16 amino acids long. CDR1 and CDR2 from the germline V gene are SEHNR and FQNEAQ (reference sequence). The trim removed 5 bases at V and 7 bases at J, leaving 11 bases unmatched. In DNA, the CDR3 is TGTGCCAGCAGCCCAAGCCGGGACAGGGATGGTGAAAAACTGTTTTTT. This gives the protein CASSPSRDRDGEKLFF.

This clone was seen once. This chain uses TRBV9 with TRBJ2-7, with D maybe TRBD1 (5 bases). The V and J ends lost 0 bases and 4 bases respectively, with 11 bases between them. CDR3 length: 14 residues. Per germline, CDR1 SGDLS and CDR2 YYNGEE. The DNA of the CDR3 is TGTGCCAGCAGCGTAGATCAGGGAAGATACGAGCAGTACTTC. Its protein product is CASSVDQGRYEQYF.

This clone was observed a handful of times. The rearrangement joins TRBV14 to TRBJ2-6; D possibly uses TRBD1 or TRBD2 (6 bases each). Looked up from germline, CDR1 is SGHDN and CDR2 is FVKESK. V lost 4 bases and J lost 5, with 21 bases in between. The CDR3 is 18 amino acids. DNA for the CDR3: TGTGCCAGCAGCCCTTCCCGACTAGGGGGTTCTTGGGCCAACGTCCTGACTTTC. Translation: CASSPSRLGGSWANVLTF.

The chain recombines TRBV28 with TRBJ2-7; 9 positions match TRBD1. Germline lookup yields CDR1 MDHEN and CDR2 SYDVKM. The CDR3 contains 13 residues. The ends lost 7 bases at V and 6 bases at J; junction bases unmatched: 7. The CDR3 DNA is TGTGCCAGCAAAAGTCGGGACAGGGTCGAGCAGTACTTC. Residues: CASKSRDRVEQYF.

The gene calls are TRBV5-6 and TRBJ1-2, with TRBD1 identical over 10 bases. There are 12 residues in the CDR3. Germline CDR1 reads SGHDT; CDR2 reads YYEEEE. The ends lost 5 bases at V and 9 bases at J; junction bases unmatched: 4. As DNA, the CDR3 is TGTGCCAGCAGGGGACAGGGGATAAGCTACACCTTC. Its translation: CASRGQGISYTF.